The TCR beta chain under discussion was sequenced for a study of T cells in localized non-small cell lung cancer. TCRdb's copy holds only in-frame clones and misses some; the assay was immunoSEQ multiplex PCR. This table holds roughly 2,000 clones, roughly 29% found once. Trimming cost V 3 bases and J 0 bases, with 8 bases left between them. Per germline, CDR1 SGHNT and CDR2 YENEEA. The CDR3 length is 14 residues. In this sample, this clone is medium-sized. The identical CDR3 is also encoded by other nucleotide sequences in the sample. V and J are TRBV11-3 and TRBJ1-1, with D hard to call. The specimen comprised normal lung tissue next to the tumor, sampled before any cancer treatment. The TCR was taken from a female donor older than 55 with stage I squamous cell lung carcinoma. CDR3 amino acids: CASSLKELNTEAFF. DNA of the CDR3: TGTGCCAGCAGCTTGAAGGAATTGAACACTGAAGCTTTCTTT.